The next 22 T cell receptor beta chains were all read from a single sample in a study of T cell responses to AZD1222 COVID-19 vaccine. Here immunoSEQ multiplex PCR was the method, and the copy in TCRdb shows in-frame clones only, minus some. This table has roughly 120,000 clones, about 86% appearing once. The material sequenced was peripheral blood, taken 28 days after the second AZD1222 dose. These TCRs come from an adult who received the AZD1222 COVID-19 vaccine.

This clone was detected only a few times. The rearrangement uses TRBV7-9 and TRBJ2-2; D remains ambiguous. The CDR3 spans 17 residues. Trimming cost V 4 bases and J 1 base, with 16 bases left between them. Looked up from germline, CDR1 is SEHNR and CDR2 is FQNEAQ (reference sequence). CDR3 coding DNA: TGTGCCAGCAGCTCGTTTAAGGGCAGAAAGAACACCGGGGAGCTGTTTTTT. Translating it yields CASSSFKGRKNTGELFF.

The rearrangement links TRBV6-5 to TRBJ1-3, with D perhaps TRBD1 (5 bases). Germline values: CDR1 MNHEY, CDR2 SVGAGI. Between the trimmed V and J ends, which lost 2 bases and 2 bases, there was a span of 10 bases. The CDR3 sequence is 15 residues long. The CDR3: CASSYRQGAGNTIYF. The CDR3 bases are TGTGCCAGCAGTTACCGGCAGGGTGCTGGAAACACCATATATTTT.

This clone appeared a few times. The chain has TRBV7-2 and TRBJ1-2, with D possibly TRBD1 on 6 matching bases. The CDR3 extends over 16 amino acids. V lost 1 base and J lost 7, with 19 bases in between. The germline gives CDR1 SGHTA, CDR2 FQGNSA. CDR3 in amino acids: CASSLEYSTGSGGYTF. CDR3 bases: TGTGCCAGCAGCTTAGAGTATAGTACAGGGAGCGGTGGCTACACCTTC.

The chain links TRBV6-2 or TRBV6-3 to TRBJ2-7; 11 bases map to TRBD1. The germline gives CDR1 MNHEY, CDR2 SVGEGT. The CDR3 sequence is 15 residues long. Trimming removed 4 bases from V and 3 bases from J; junction bases left unmatched: 5. The CDR3 sequence: CASSSGTGGSYEQYF. In nucleotides, the CDR3 is TGTGCCAGCAGTTCGGGGACAGGGGGAAGCTACGAGCAGTACTTC.

The chain couples TRBV10-3 to TRBJ1-6; 7 nucleotides line up with TRBD1. The length of the CDR3 is 15 residues. After removal of 2 bases from V and 10 bases from J, the junction contained 8 bases not matched to a gene. Germline loops: CDR1 ENHRY, CDR2 SYGVKD. The chain's CDR3 is CAISEGGQGESPLHF. The CDR3 DNA reads as TGTGCCATCAGTGAGGGGGGGCAGGGGGAATCACCCCTCCACTTT.

The chain joins TRBV9 to TRBJ2-7; 11 bases match TRBD1. Germline assignment: CDR1 SGDLS and CDR2 YYNGEE. Trimming at V came to 3 bases and at J to 3 bases, leaving 5 bases not matched to a gene. The CDR3 is 15 residues long. The CDR3: CASSGAGTGGYEQYF. CDR3 in DNA: TGTGCCAGCAGCGGGGCCGGGACAGGGGGCTACGAGCAGTACTTC.

V is TRBV24-1 and J is TRBJ2-3; D is tentatively TRBD1 or TRBD2 (5 bases each). Trimming removed 9 bases from V and 2 bases from J, with 11 bases in between. This CDR3 is 13 amino acids long. CDR1 is KGHDR, CDR2 SFDVKD, per germline. CDR3 protein: CATARGYTDTQYF. As DNA, the CDR3 is TGTGCCACCGCGAGGGGATACACAGATACGCAGTATTTT.

This rearrangement joins TRBV21-1 to TRBJ2-7. TRBV21-1 is a documented pseudogene. This CDR3 is 12 amino acids long. The CDR3 sequence is CASSKEDHEQYF. The CDR3 DNA reads as TGTGCCAGCAGCAAAGAGGACCACGAGCAGTACTTC.

The chain carries TRBV18 and TRBJ2-7, with TRBD2 matching over 14 bases. Germline-derived CDR1 and CDR2 are KGHSH and LQKENI. The CDR3 sequence is 15 residues long. J lost 4 bases, V lost 2 bases, and 1 base had no gene match. For the CDR3, the DNA is TGTGCCAGCTCACCAGGGACTAGCGGGAGATACGAGCAGTACTTC. Its protein product is CASSPGTSGRYEQYF.

This clone was detected a few times. DNA for the CDR3: TGTGCCAGCAGTTACCGACAGAACACTGAAGCTTTCTTT. Its translation is CASSYRQNTEAFF. This chain joins TRBV6-5 and TRBJ1-1; no firm D call. The CDR3 has 13 residues. CDR1 and CDR2 (germline): MNHEY, SVGAGI. Trimming removed 2 bases from V and 1 base from J, with 5 bases in between.

The chain employs TRBV30 and TRBJ1-3, with D tentatively TRBD1 (6 bases). Germline lookup yields CDR1 GTSNPN and CDR2 SVGIG (reference sequence). V gave up 0 bases and J gave up 3 bases, with 6 bases separating them. The CDR3 length is 13 residues. CDR3 amino acids: CAWSVQGGNTIYF. The CDR3 DNA is TGTGCCTGGAGTGTACAGGGTGGAAACACCATATATTTT.

The chain recombines TRBV9 with TRBJ2-1; 10 bases line up with TRBD2. The V and J ends lost 3 bases and 3 bases, in that order; junction bases with no gene match: 9. In germline, CDR1 is SGDLS, CDR2 YYNGEE. The CDR3 extends over 17 amino acids. CDR3 sequence (DNA): TGTGCCAGCAGCGCCCCACCGGGACTAGCGTACTACAATGAGCAGTTCTTC. Translating gives CASSAPPGLAYYNEQFF. The full variable domain, rest sourced from reference TRBV9 and TRBJ2-1, is DSGVTQTPKHLITATGQRVTLRCSPRSGDLSVYWYQQSLDQGLQFLIQYYNGEERAKGNILERFSAQQFPDLHSELNLSSLELGDSALYFCASSAPPGLAYYNEQFFGPGTRLTVL.

This clone is a singleton in its sample. The gene calls are TRBV19 and TRBJ2-2; tentative D call: TRBD2 (5 bases). Germline V gives CDR1 LNHDA, CDR2 SQIVND (reference sequence). V was pared by 3 bases and J by 3 bases, with 14 bases between. The CDR3 has 16 residues. CDR3 in amino acids: CASSIGVGGYTGELFF. CDR3 DNA sequence: TGTGCCAGTAGTATCGGCGTAGGAGGTTACACCGGGGAGCTGTTTTTT. Using reference TRBV19 and TRBJ2-2 for the parts outside the CDR3, the full variable domain is DGGITQSPKYLFRKEGQNVTLSCEQNLNHDAMYWYRQDPGQGLRLIYYSQIVNDFQKGDIAEGYSVSREKKESFPLTVTSAQKNPTAFYLCASSIGVGGYTGELFFGEGSRLTVL.

This chain links TRBV27 with TRBJ1-2, with no clear D. The V gene's germline CDR1 is MNHEY and CDR2 SMNVEV (reference sequence). The V end was cut by 4 bases, the J end by 3 bases, with 9 bases between. The CDR3 sequence is 13 residues long. This CDR3 reads CASSSGEHYGYTF. CDR3 DNA: TGTGCCAGCAGTTCCGGGGAACACTATGGCTACACCTTC.

The chain links TRBV7-9 to TRBJ1-1; D remains unclear. Per the germline V gene, CDR1 is SEHNR and CDR2 is FQNEAQ (reference sequence). The V and J ends lost 5 bases and 5 bases respectively, with 9 bases between them. This CDR3 spans 12 amino acids. CDR3 sequence reads: CASSPVDTEAFF. CDR3 in DNA: TGTGCCAGCAGCCCCGTTGATACTGAAGCTTTCTTT.

The chain uses TRBV18 and TRBJ2-7, with 10 nucleotides matching TRBD2. The CDR3 spans 16 residues. J gave up 5 bases and V 2 bases, and 9 bases lay outside the gene matches. CDR1 is KGHSH and CDR2 is LQKENI in the germline V gene. CDR3 DNA: TGTGCCAGCTCACCAATGCTAGCGGGAGTTGTAGACGAGCAGTACTTC. It specifies CASSPMLAGVVDEQYF.

This rearrangement joins TRBV27 to TRBJ2-7, with 9 bases that match TRBD1. This CDR3 contains 14 residues. Unmatched junction bases numbered 4, after V lost 5 bases and J lost 2 bases. Per the germline V gene, CDR1 is MNHEY and CDR2 is SMNVEV (reference sequence). CDR3 DNA: TGTGCCAGCAGTCCCGGACAGGGGCCCTACGAGCAGTACTTC. Amino acid sequence: CASSPGQGPYEQYF.

The chain is built from TRBV9 and TRBJ2-2, with TRBD1 matching 7 bases. Germline values: CDR1 SGDLS, CDR2 YYNGEE. The CDR3 spans 15 residues. V lost 4 bases to trimming and J lost 6 bases; unmatched junction nucleotides: 9. The CDR3: CASSPGTVDAGELFF. The CDR3 DNA reads as TGTGCCAGCAGCCCCGGGACAGTCGACGCCGGGGAGCTGTTTTTT.

The V call is TRBV7-6, the J call TRBJ2-2; the D is unclear. V lost 6 bases and J lost 9, with 5 bases in between. The CDR3 sequence is 10 residues long. The V gene's germline CDR1 is SGHVS and CDR2 FNYEAQ. CDR3 loop: CASRGRELFF. The CDR3 DNA is TGTGCCAGCAGGGGTAGGGAGCTGTTTTTT.

The V gene is TRBV19, the J gene TRBJ1-2; unclear D gene. CDR1 LNHDA and CDR2 SQIVND come from the germline V gene (reference sequence). V shed 4 bases and J shed 0 bases, with 12 bases lying between them. The CDR3 is made up of 15 amino acids. The CDR3 DNA reads as TGTGCCAGTAGTAACCTAGCCAGGACTAACTATGGCTACACCTTC. It encodes CASSNLARTNYGYTF.

The chain employs TRBV6-2 or TRBV6-3 and TRBJ2-1; no reliable D call. Germline V gene data show CDR1 as MNHEY and CDR2 as SVGEGT. This CDR3 is 13 amino acids long. With 0 bases removed from V and 13 bases from J, the gap between germline ends came to 13 bases. As DNA, the CDR3 is TGTGCCAGCAGTTACTCTTCCGTTCTTGTTCAGTTCTTC. This encodes CASSYSSVLVQFF.

The chain uses TRBV6-4 and TRBJ2-2, with D maybe TRBD1 (6 bases). The CDR3 totals 14 residues. V shed 6 bases and J shed 4 bases, with 12 bases lying between them. In germline, CDR1 is MRHNA, CDR2 SNTAGT. This CDR3 is CASSFRGGTGELFF. The CDR3 DNA reads as TGTGCCAGCAGCTTCAGGGGTGGCACCGGGGAGCTGTTTTTT.